This T cell receptor beta chain came from a study of response to subunit inactivated influenza vaccine. Study outcomes and limitations: Only a handful of new T cells, the authors suggested, are recruited with each seasonal influenza vaccination.

Comment on this clonotype: What it binds is not known. One base away lies a much larger clone, so this may be a sequencing read error.

This CDR3 is built from 15 residues. Between the trimmed V and J ends, which lost 0 bases and 6 bases, there was a span of 15 bases. CDR1 and CDR2 (germline): DFQATT, SNEGSKA (reference sequence). TCRdb passed the RT-PCR reads through MiXCR, listing each CDR3 protein once. The repertoire holds 800,000 or so distinct CDR3 sequences, with 20% to 25% as singletons. The sequence derives from a man aged 45-65 years who received an inactivated influenza vaccine. Sample: PBMCs from blood, taken roughly 5 days after vaccination. This chain joins TRBV20-1 and TRBJ2-1; D not resolved. CDR3 sequence (DNA): TGCAGTGCTAGAGAACGGCCGGACGTCTGCAATGAGCAGTTCTTC. It translates to CSARERPDVCNEQFF.